This T cell receptor beta chain is from a study of T cell repertoires in cytomegalovirus infection. The CDR3 contains 14 residues. CDR1 and CDR2 from the germline V gene are SGHTA and FQGTGA. The V and J ends lost 2 bases and 5 bases respectively, with 10 bases between them. One entry per CDR3 protein results from TCRdb running MiXCR on the reads. The sample records under 800,000 distinct CDR3 sequences, 20% to 25% being singletons. This clonotype was sampled from a human donor in good health (CMV status not recorded). Some clones in this sample may be carry-over from other donors' samples. Sequenced material: CD8+ T cells from PBMCs. The rearrangement joins TRBV7-3 to TRBJ2-1; TRBD1 might be the D (5 bases). The CDR3 loop reads CASSLFTGNNEQFF. The CDR3 DNA reads as TGTGCCAGCAGCTTATTTACAGGAAACAATGAGCAGTTCTTC.